This TCR beta chain was sequenced during a study of blood T cell repertoires in COVID-19. Libraries were prepared by immunoSEQ multiplex PCR; TCRdb keeps only in-frame clonotypes and omits some of them. Among 65,000 or so clones, 70% to 85% were seen once, and the ten largest hold roughly 4%. V was clipped by 5 bases and J by 0 bases, with 11 bases between them. Germline lookup yields CDR1 SQVTM and CDR2 ANQGSEA. This CDR3 contains 14 residues. Sequencing was carried out using peripheral blood. The chain links TRBV29-1 to TRBJ1-3; D is uncertain. The TCR originated in a man in his sixties with acute or convalescent COVID-19. DNA for the CDR3: TGCAGCGTTCTGAGTTCGAACTCTGGAAACACCATATATTTT. It yields the protein CSVLSSNSGNTIYF.